This TCR beta chain was identified during a study of response to subunit inactivated influenza vaccine. One entry per CDR3 protein, called by TCRdb with MiXCR from the RT-PCR reads. This table holds fewer than 600,000 distinct CDR3 sequences, roughly 7.9% found once. Study-wide findings and caveats: It was suggested by the authors that few new T cells are recruited by each seasonal influenza vaccination.

Germline V gives CDR1 MNHNS, CDR2 SASEGT. V shed 6 bases, J shed 2 bases, and the junction held 5 bases outside the gene matches. The CDR3 spans 15 residues. Concerning this clonotype: Its antigen is as yet unknown.

This rearrangement joins TRBV6-1 to TRBJ2-1, with TRBD2 identical over 9 bases. The specimen comprised PBMCs from blood, sampled approximately 25 months after vaccination. This TCR derives from a man aged 50 to 75 who received an inactivated influenza vaccine. This CDR3 is CASRRTSVPYNEQFF. CDR3 DNA sequence: TGTGCCAGCAGGCGGACTAGCGTCCCCTACAATGAGCAGTTCTTC.